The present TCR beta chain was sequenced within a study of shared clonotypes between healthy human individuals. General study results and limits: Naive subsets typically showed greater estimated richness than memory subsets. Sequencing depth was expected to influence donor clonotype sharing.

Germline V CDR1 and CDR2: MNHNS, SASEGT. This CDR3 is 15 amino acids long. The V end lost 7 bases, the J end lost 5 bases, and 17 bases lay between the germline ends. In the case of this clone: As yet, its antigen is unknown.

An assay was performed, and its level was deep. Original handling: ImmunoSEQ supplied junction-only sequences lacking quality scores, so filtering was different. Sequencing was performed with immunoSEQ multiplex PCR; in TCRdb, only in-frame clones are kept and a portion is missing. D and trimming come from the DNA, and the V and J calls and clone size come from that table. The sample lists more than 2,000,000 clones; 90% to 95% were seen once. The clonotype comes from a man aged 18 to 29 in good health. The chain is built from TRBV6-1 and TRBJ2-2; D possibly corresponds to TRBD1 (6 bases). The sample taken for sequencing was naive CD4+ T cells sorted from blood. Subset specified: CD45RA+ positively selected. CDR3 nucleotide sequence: TGTGCCAGCACCGTGCGTCAGGGGTATACCGGGGAGCTGTTTTTT. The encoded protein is CASTVRQGYTGELFF.